Described below is a single T cell receptor beta chain sequence and its context. Its binding antigen is unknown. Base qualities are not provided; no much larger clone lies one nucleotide away. This sample is part of a study of vaccination and CD4 T cells after COVID-19 (dated by TCRdb to between 2022 and 2023). Regarding the research as a whole: In the convalescent cohort there were six males and four females, among whom were two Hispanic individuals, seven Caucasians, two Asians and one multiracial person. Post-vaccine blood samples were collected a median of about 11 weeks after the second vaccine dose, ranging from about 13 to 250 days. An earlier paper using these donors assessed, at the TCR clonotype level, memory CD4+ T cell crossreactivity between SARS-CoV-2 and common cold coronavirus spike proteins. Post-COVID blood samples were collected from convalescent patients a median of around 96 days after diagnosis, with a range of roughly 35 to 180 days. Two doses of either the Pfizer-BioNTech BNT162b2 vaccine (n=8) or the Moderna mRNA-1273 vaccine (n=2) were administered to participants. In control cultures, a CEFX viral epitope pool was used as positive control, an HIV-1 Nef peptide pool was used as negative control, or no peptide was added. The spike-specific CD4+ TCR repertoire was compared before and after mRNA vaccination in 10 to 11 COVID-19 convalescent patients and 4 infection-naive healthy vaccine recipients. For stimulating the cultures, overlapping spike peptide pools were used, derived from SARS-CoV-2 as well as from the common cold coronaviruses HCoV-NL63, HCoV-OC43 and HCoV-229E. On the study overall, not on this receptor specifically: Among the post-vaccine SARS-CoV-2-reactive clones in convalescent patients, a median approximately 90% showed up only after vaccination, which suggests vaccine-specific priming. Of the vaccine-specific clones found in convalescent patients, nearly all (304 of 307) were mono-reactive for SARS-CoV-2 spike instead of being cross-reactive with common cold coronaviruses. The median count of SARS-CoV-2-reactive clonotypes went up from approximately 22 after infection to 30 to 40 after vaccination, although the change was not significant. The number of convalescent patients in the study was relatively small, and the study did not examine early timepoints following natural infection.

The sample's treatment or condition label, in plain terms: 10-day PBMC culture with coronavirus spike peptide pools or control peptides (ViraFEST assay). CD4+ T cells from unexposed donors were collected before the COVID-19 pandemic (2011-2018). The study used the ViraFEST assay, which expanded antigen-specific T cells with peptide pools and then identified expanded clonotypes by TCR sequencing. PBMCs were cultured at around 2 million per well in IMDM supplemented with approximately 5% human AB serum and 9 to 10 IU/ml IL-2, with about 10 ug/ml peptide pools added. Half of the culture medium was replaced with fresh IL-2-containing medium on days 3 and 7. Once the cells had been in culture for around nine days, the EasySep CD4+ T cell isolation kit was used to isolate CD4+ T cells by negative selection. As cell numbers permitted, CD4+ T cells from unexposed donors were tested for reactivity to SARS-CoV-2 S and N and to four common cold coronavirus spike pools. Ficoll-Paque Plus gradient centrifugation was used to isolate PBMCs from whole blood, and the isolated PBMCs were then either used fresh or cryopreserved at -140C. Culture conditions were generally each tested in triplicate wells. Leukapheresis product for the unexposed donors was purchased commercially.

The CDR3 starts with the cysteine, ends with the phenylalanine, and has 13 residues. Of all the DNA, just the CDR3 is kept, 39 bases in frame from base 1. According to the germline V gene, CDR1 reads SQVTM and CDR2 reads ANQGSEA. Trimming at the junction amounts to 5 bases on V and 0 bases on J, and the germline ends lie 9 bases apart. Libraries were made using PCR. At the Johns Hopkins FTIC core, DNA from the cultured CD4+ T cells underwent TCR sequencing with the Oncomine TCR Beta short-read assay. The QIAamp micro DNA kit was used to extract genomic DNA from the cultured CD4+ T cells. Oncomine TCR Beta libraries made from cultured CD4+ T cells were pooled using unique dual indexes and sequenced on an Illumina iSeq 100. The original pipeline was this. Non-productive sequences were filtered out, and CDR3s that did not start with C, did not end with F or W, or were shorter than 7 amino acids were discarded. Antigen-specific clonotypes were identified with the MANAFEST web application by comparing peptide-stimulated wells with reference and other culture wells. To be called positive, a clone needed an FDR below 0.05, an odds ratio above 5, and a productive frequency above 0.1% in at least two of three replicate wells. Cross-reactive clonotypes were defined as significantly expanded in both SARS-CoV-2 spike wells and at least one common cold coronavirus spike condition. Levenshtein distances (stringdist) and unrooted phylogenetic trees (ape) in R version 3.6.1 were used to assess CDR3 homology. TCRdb took the public reads, trimmed them with fastp at Q25, ran MiXCR for clone calling and kept in-frame beta chains. Each entry merges the rows of one CDR3 protein and shows their most common DNA and genes. The V and J calls follow TCRdb's processing rather than the paper's. The sample profile shows under 8,000 distinct CDR3 sequences; approximately 41% of them were found once. The leading ten clones occupy 35% of the sample.

The sequence was obtained from a human donor in good health. The rearrangement combines TRBV29-1 with TRBJ2-3, with the identity of the D gene unclear. Sequenced input: CD4+ T cells from blood, cultured in vitro. The CDR3 is CSVSYSSTDTQYF. In nucleotide form, the sequence is TGCAGCGTTTCCTATTCTAGCACAGATACGCAGTATTTT.